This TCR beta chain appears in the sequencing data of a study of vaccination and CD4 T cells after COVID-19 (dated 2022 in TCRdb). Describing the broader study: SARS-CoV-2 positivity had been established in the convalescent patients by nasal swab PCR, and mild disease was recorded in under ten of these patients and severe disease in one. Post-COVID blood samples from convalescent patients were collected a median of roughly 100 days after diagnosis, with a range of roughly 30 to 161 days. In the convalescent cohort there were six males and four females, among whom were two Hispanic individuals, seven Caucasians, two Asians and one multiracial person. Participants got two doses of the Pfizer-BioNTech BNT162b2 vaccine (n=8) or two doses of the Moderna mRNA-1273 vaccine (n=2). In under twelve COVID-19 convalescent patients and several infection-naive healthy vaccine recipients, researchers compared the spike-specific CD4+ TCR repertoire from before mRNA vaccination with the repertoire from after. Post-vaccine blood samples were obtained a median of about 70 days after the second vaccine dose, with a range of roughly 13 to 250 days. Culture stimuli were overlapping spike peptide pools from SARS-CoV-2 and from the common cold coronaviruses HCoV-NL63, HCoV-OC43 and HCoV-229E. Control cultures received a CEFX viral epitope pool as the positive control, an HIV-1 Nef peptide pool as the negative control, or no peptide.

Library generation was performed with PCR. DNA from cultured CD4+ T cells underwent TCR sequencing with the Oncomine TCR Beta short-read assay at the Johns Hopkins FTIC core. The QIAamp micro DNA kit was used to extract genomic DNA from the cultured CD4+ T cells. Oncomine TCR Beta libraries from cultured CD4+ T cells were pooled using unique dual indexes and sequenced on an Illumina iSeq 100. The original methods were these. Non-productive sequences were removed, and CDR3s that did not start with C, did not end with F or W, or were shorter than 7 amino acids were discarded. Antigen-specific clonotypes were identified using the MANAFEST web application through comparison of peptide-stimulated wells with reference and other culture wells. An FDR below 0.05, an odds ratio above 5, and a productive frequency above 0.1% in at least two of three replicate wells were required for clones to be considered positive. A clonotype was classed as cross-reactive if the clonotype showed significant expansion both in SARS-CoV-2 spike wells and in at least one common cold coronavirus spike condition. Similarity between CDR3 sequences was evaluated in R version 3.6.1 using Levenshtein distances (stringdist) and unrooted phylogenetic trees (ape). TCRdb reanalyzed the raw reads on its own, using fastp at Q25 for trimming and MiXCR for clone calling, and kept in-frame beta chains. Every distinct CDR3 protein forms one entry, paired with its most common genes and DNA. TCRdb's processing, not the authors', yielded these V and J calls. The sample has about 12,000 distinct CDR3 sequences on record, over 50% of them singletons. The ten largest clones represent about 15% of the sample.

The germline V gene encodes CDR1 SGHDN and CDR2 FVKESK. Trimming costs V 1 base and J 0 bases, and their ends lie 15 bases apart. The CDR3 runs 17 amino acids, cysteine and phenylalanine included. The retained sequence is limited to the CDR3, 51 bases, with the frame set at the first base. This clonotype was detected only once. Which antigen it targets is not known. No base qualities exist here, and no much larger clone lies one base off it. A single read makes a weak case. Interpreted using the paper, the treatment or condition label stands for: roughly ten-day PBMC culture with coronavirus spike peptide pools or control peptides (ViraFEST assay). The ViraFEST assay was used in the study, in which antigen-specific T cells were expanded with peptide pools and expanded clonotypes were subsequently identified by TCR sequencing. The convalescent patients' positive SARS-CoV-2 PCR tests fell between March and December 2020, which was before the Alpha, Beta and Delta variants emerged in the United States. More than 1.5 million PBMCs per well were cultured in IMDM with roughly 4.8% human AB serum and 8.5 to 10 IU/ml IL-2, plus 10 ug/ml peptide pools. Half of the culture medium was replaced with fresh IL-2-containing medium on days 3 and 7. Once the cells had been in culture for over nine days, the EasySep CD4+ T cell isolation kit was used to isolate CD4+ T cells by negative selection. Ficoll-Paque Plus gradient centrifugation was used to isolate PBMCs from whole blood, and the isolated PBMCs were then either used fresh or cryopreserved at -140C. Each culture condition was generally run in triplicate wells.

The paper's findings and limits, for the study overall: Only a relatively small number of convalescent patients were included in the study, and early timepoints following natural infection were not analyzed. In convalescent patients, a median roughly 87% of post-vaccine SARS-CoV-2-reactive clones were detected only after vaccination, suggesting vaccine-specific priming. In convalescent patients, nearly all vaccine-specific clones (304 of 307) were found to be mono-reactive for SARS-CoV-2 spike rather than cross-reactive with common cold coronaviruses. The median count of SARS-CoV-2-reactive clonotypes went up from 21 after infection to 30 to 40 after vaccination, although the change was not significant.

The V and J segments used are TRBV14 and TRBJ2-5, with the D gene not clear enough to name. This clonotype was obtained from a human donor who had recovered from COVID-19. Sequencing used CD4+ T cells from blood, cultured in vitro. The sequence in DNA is TGTGCCAGCAGCCAAGGGGAAGGAATGATGTACCAAGAGACCCAGTACTTC. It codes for CASSQGEGMMYQETQYF.